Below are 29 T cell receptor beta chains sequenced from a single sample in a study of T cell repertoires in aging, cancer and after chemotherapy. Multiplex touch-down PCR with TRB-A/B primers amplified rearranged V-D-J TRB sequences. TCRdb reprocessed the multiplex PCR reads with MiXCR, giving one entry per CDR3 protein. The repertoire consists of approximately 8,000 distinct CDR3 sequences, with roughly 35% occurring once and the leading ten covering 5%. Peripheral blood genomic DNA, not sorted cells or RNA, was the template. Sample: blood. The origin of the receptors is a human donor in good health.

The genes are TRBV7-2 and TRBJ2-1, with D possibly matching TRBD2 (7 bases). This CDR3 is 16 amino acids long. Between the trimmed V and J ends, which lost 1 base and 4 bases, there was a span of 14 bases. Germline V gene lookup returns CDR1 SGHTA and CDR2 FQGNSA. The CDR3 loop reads CASSLDSGGEYNEQFF. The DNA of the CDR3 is TGTGCCAGCAGCTTAGACTCGGGGGGCGAGTACAATGAGCAGTTCTTC.

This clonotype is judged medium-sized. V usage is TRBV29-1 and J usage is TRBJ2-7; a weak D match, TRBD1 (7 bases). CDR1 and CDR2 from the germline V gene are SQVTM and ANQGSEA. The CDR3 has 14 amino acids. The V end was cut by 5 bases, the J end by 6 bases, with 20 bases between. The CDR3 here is CSVRETGRLIEQYF. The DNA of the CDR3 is TGCAGCGTTCGGGAGACAGGGAGGTTAATCGAGCAGTACTTC.

This CDR3 is CAKRGPNTEAFF. The CDR3 bases are TGTGCCAAGAGGGGCCCGAACACTGAAGCTTTCTTT. The chain combines TRBV6-2 or TRBV6-3 with TRBJ1-1, with D perhaps matching TRBD1 (5 bases). This CDR3 is 12 amino acids long. Germline lookup yields CDR1 MNHEY and CDR2 SVGEGT. V dropped 10 bases and J dropped 1 base, with 10 bases sitting between them.

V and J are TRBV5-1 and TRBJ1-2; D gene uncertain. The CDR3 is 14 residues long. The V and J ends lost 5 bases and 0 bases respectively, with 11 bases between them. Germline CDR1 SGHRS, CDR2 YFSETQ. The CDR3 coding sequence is TGCGCCAGCAGTTTCGACACAACTAACTATGGCTACACCTTC. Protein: CASSFDTTNYGYTF.

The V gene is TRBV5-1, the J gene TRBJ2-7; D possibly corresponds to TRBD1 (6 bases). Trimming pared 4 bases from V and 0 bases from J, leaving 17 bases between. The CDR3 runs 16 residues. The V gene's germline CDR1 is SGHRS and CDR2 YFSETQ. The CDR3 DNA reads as TGCGCCAGCAGCAACCGGGTCACAGGGAACTCCTACGAGCAGTACTTC. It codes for CASSNRVTGNSYEQYF.

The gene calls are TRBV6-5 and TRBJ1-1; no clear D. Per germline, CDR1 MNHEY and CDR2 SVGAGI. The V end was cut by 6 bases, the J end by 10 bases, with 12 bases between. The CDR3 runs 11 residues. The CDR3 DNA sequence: TGTGCCAGCAGCTACCTTGGGAGAGCTTTCTTT. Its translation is CASSYLGRAFF.

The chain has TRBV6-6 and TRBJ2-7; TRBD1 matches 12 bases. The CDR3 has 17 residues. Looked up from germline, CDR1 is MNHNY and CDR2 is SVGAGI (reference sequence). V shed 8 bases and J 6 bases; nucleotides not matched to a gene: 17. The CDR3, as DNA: TGTGCCAGCGACCTTGGAGGTAGAGGGACAGGGGGCTCCGAGCAGTACTTC. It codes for CASDLGGRGTGGSEQYF.

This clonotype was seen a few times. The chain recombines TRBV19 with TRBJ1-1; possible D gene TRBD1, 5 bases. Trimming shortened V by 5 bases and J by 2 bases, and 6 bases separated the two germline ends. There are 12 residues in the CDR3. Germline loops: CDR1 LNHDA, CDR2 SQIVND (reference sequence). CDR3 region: CASSGANTEAFF. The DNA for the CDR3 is TGTGCCAGTAGTGGGGCTAACACTGAAGCTTTCTTT.

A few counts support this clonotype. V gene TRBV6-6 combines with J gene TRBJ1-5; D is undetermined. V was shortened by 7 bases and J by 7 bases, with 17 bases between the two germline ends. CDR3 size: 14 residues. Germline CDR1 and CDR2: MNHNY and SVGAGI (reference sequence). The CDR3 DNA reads TGTGCCAGCATCCAGTCGGGAGGTGGGCAGCCCCAGCATTTT. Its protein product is CASIQSGGGQPQHF.

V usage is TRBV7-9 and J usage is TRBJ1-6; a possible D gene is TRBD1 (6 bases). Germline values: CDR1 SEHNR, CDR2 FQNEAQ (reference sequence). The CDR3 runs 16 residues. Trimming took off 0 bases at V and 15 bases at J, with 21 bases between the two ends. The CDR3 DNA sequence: TGTGCCAGCAGCTTAGCGCCCAAGACAGGTGTAAAGGGCCTCCACTTT. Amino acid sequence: CASSLAPKTGVKGLHF.

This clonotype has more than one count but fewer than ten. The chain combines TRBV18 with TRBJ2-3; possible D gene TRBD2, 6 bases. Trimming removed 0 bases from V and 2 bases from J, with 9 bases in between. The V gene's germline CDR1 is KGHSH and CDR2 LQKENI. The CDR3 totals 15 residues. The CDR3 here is CASSPPAGFTDTQYF. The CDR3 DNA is TGTGCCAGCTCACCACCGGCGGGGTTCACAGATACGCAGTATTTT.

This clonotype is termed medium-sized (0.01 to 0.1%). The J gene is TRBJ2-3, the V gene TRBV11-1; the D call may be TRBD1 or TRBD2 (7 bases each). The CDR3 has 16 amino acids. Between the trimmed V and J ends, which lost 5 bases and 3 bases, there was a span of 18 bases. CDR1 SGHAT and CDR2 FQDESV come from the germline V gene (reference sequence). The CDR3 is CASSPGFRGGTDTQYF. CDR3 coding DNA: TGTGCCAGCAGCCCCGGGTTCAGGGGGGGAACAGATACGCAGTATTTT.

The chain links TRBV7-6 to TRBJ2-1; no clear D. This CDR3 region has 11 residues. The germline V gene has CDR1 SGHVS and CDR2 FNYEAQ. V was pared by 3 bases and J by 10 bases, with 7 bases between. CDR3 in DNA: TGTGCCAGCAGCTTGTATGGAGAGCAGTTCTTC. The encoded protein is CASSLYGEQFF.

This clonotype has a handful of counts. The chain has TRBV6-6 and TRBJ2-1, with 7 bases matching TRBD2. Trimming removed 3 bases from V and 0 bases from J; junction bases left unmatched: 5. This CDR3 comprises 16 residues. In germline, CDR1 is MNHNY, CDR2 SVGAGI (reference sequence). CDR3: CASSYGREGSYNEQFF. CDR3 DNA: TGTGCCAGCAGTTATGGGAGGGAGGGCTCCTACAATGAGCAGTTCTTC.

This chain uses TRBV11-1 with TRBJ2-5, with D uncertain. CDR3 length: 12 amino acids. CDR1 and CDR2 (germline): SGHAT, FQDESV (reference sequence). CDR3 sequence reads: CASGSSGETQYF. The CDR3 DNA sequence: TGTGCTAGTGGTTCCTCGGGCGAGACCCAGTACTTC.

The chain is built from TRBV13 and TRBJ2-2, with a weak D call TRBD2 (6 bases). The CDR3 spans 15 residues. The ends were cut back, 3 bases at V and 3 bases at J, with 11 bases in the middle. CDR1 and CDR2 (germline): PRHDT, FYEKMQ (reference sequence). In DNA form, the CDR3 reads TGTGCCAGCAGCTTCGCGGGAACCCACACCGGGGAGCTGTTTTTT. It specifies CASSFAGTHTGELFF.

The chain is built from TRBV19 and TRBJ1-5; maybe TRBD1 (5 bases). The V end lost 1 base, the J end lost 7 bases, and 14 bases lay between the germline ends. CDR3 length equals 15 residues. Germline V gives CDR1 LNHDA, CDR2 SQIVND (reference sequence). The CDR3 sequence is CASSIGAGWGQPQHF. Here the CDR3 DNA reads TGTGCCAGTAGTATAGGTGCAGGGTGGGGCCAGCCCCAGCATTTT.

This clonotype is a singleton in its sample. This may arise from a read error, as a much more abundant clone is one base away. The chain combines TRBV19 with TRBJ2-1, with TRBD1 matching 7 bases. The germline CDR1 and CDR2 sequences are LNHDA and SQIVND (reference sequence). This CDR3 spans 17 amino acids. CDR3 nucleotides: TGTGCCAGTAGTATGGGAATGGACAGGTATTCCTACATTGAGCAGTTCTTC. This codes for CASSMGMDRYSYIEQFF.

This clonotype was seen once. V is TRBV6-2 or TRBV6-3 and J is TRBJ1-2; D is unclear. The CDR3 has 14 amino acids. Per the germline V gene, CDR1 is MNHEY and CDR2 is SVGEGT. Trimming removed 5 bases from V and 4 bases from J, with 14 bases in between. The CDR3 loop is CASSDLGWLYGYTF. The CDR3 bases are TGTGCCAGCAGTGACCTGGGATGGCTCTATGGCTACACCTTC.

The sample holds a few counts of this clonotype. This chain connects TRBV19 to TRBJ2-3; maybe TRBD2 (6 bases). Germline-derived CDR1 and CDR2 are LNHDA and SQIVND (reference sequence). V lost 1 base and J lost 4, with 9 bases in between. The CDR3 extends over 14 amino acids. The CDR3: CASSIGGDPDTQYF. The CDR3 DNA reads TGTGCCAGTAGTATAGGCGGGGATCCAGATACGCAGTATTTT.

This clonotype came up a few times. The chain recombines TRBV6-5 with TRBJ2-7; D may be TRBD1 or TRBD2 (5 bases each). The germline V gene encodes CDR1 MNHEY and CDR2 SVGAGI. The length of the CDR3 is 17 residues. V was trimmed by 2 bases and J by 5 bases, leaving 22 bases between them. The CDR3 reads CASSYAPADSREHEQYF. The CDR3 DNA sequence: TGTGCCAGCAGTTACGCCCCCGCTGACAGTAGGGAGCACGAGCAGTACTTC.

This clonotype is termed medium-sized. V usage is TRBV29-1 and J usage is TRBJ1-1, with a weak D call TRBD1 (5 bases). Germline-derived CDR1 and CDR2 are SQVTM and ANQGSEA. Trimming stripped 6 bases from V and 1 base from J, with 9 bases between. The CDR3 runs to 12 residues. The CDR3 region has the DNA TGCAGCGTCGGAGGACAGAACACTGAAGCTTTCTTT. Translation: CSVGGQNTEAFF.

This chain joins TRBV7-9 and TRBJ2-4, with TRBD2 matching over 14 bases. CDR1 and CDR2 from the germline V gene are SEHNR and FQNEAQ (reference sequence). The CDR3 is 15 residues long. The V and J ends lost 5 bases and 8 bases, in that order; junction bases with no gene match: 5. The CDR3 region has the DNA TGTGCCAGCAGCCAGGGACTAGCGGGAGCTTACATTCAGTACTTC. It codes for CASSQGLAGAYIQYF.

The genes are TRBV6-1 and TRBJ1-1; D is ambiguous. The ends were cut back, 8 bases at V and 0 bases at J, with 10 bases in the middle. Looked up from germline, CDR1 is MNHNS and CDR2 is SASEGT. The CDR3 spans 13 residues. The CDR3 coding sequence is TGTGCCAGCGGAAAGGGCATGAACACTGAAGCTTTCTTT. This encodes CASGKGMNTEAFF.

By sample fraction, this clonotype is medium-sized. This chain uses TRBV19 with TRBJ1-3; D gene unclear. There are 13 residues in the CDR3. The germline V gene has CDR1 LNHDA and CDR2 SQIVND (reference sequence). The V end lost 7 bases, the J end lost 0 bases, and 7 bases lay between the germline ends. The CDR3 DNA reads TGTGCCAGTATGCAGTACTCTGGAAACACCATATATTTT. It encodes CASMQYSGNTIYF.

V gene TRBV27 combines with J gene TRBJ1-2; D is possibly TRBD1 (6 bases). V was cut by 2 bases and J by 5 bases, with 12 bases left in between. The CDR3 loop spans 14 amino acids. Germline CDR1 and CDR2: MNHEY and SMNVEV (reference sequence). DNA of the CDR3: TGTGCCAGCAGTTTAACTCGACAGGCTTATGGCTACACCTTC. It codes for CASSLTRQAYGYTF.

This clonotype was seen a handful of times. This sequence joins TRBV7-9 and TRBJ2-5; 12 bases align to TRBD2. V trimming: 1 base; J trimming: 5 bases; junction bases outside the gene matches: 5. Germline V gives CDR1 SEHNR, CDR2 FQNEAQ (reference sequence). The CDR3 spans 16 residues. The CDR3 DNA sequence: TGTGCCAGCAGCTTAGGACTAGCGGGGGAATTGGAGACCCAGTACTTC. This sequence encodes CASSLGLAGELETQYF.

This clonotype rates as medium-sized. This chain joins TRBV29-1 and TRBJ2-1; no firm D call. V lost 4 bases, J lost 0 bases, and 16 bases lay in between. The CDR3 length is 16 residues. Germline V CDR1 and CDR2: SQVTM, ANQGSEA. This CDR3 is CSVVRPAGPSYNEQFF. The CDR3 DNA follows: TGCAGCGTTGTCCGACCAGCAGGACCCTCCTACAATGAGCAGTTCTTC.

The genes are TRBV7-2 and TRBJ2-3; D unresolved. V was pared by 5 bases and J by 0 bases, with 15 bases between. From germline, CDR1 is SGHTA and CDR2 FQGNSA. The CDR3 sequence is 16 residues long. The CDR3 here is CASSPGPLQSTDTQYF. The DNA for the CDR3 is TGTGCCAGCAGCCCCGGACCCTTACAGAGCACAGATACGCAGTATTTT.